This TCR beta chain was recorded in a study of CD8 T cells in Susac syndrome (dated by TCRdb to about 2019). Describing the broader study: Repertoire sequencing was used to test whether CD8+ T cell activation and differentiation in Susac syndrome was antigen driven. On the study overall, not on this receptor specifically: The number of individuals in the TCR sequencing and HLA analysis was acknowledged as relatively small.

RNA was extracted with the RNeasy kit and 0.5 to 1 ug was reverse transcribed using random hexamers. TCR beta CDR3 regions were amplified with the immunoSEQ multiplex PCR assay covering 54 Vbeta and 13 Jbeta segments. PCR amplification bias was corrected using a synthetic template baseline for primer optimization and computational correction. The published analysis was carried out like this. Reads were annotated to V, D and J genes per IMGT and analyzed with immunoSEQ Analyzer, keeping only productive sequences. To calculate clonality, Shannon entropy was normalized by log2 of the number of productive unique sequences and then subtracted from one. Public and private clones were assessed among the 100 most prevalent clones of each patient and control. Clones were defined as Susac-specific when absent from the healthy and MS cohorts, from about a thousand published viral clones and from other ImmuneACCESS disease sequences. Starting from the raw public reads, TCRdb applied fastp trimming at Q25, assembled clones with MiXCR and retained in-frame beta chains. Rows with one shared CDR3 protein collapse into an entry with the most common genes and DNA. The authors' filters were not applied to this entry. The sample includes roughly 200,000 distinct CDR3 sequences, with roughly 94% observed a single time. The leading ten clones occupy approximately 0.082% of the sample.

As concerns this clonotype: The specificity of this receptor is unknown. No base-level quality is on record; no much larger clone is a single base apart.

The germline V gene (reference sequence) provides CDR1 DFQATT and CDR2 SNEGSKA. Spanning cysteine to phenylalanine, the CDR3 consists of 14 amino acids. Only the CDR3 DNA is retained, 42 bases long and in frame from the first base. V is clipped by 3 bases and J by 2 bases, and the sequence between their germline boundaries is 13 bases long. High-throughput TCR beta sequencing profiled peripheral blood CD8+ and CD4+ T cells from healthy donors, Susac syndrome patients and multiple sclerosis patients. Multiple sclerosis controls were treatment-naive patients with stable or active relapsing-remitting disease fulfilling revised McDonald criteria. CD8+ TEMRA cells were enriched by FACS, while bulk CD8+ and CD4+ T cells were purified by magnetic negative isolation. Blood was collected in EDTA tubes and processed within 24 hours, with PBMCs isolated through density gradient centrifugation. PBMCs intended for TCR sequencing were cryopreserved in liquid nitrogen and were subsequently thawed in a 37 degrees C water bath. The sorted or isolated CD4+, CD8+ and CD8+ TEMRA cells reached a purity of at least 90%.

Rearrangement joined TRBV20-1 to TRBJ2-5, with the identity of the D gene unclear. The sample comprised CD4+ T cells from PBMCs. This receptor was taken from a human donor with multiple sclerosis. The bases are TGCAGTGCTAGCAGGACGAATAAGCAAGAGACCCAGTACTTC. Its translation is CSASRTNKQETQYF.